This is a list of T cell receptor beta chains from one sample in a study of metastatic and nonmetastatic thyroid tumors. Via MiXCR, TCRdb re-called the PCR reads. The sample holds about 69,000 clones, approximately 15% seen once. Source material: blood. Every receptor here comes from a male donor with papillary thyroid cancer or a benign thyroid nodule (not recorded which). Some clones in this sample may be carry-over from other donors' samples. The CDR3 runs from the conserved cysteine through the conserved F or W. A D gene is named only where the DNA matches it firmly. Only part of the rows carry a size: once, few, many, or a class if the clone is expanded.

CDR3aa | CDR3nt | v_gene | d_gene | j_gene | abundance
CASSLAGLAVLQETQYF | TGTGCCAGCAGCTTAGCGGGGTTAGCGGTATTACAAGAGACCCAGTACTTC | TRBV7-8 | NA | TRBJ2-5 | NA
CASSGQEGAKTEAFF | TGTGCCAGTAGTGGGCAAGAGGGAGCAAAAACTGAAGCTTTCTTT | TRBV19 | NA | TRBJ1-1 | many
CASSRQGANYGYTF | TGTGCCAGCAGTCGACAGGGAGCCAACTATGGCTACACCTTC | TRBV2 | TRBD1 | TRBJ1-2 | many
CSSIFGQGAPGYTF | TGTTCCAGCATTTTTGGGCAGGGGGCCCCAGGCTACACCTTC | TRBV25-1 | TRBD1 | TRBJ1-2 | few
CASSEWTGGQETQYF | TGTGCCAGCAGTGAGTGGACAGGGGGGCAAGAGACCCAGTACTTC | TRBV25-1 | TRBD1 | TRBJ2-5 | many
CASSPGLAAATDTQYF | TGTGCCAGCAGCCCGGGACTAGCGGCCGCCACAGATACGCAGTATTTT | TRBV7-3 | TRBD2 | TRBJ2-3 | many
CASSSNRVEYEKLFF | TGTGCCAGCAGCTCTAACAGGGTCGAATATGAAAAACTGTTTTTT | TRBV6-1 | NA | TRBJ1-4 | many
CASSPRDRPYEQYF | TGTGCCAGCAGCCCTAGGGACAGACCCTACGAGCAGTACTTC | TRBV9 | TRBD1 | TRBJ2-7 | many
CSANTEDRAGANVLTF | TGCAGCGCCAATACGGAAGACAGGGCTGGGGCCAACGTCCTGACTTTC | TRBV29-1 | TRBD1 | TRBJ2-6 | many
CASSKNRDSQETEYF | TGTGCCAGCAGCAAAAACAGGGACAGCCAAGAGACCGAGTACTTC | TRBV9 | TRBD1 | TRBJ2-5 | NA
CASSLWVNQPQHF | TGTGCCAGCAGTTTATGGGTCAATCAGCCCCAGCATTTT | TRBV28 | NA | TRBJ1-5 | many
CASSLLSRANVLTF | TGTGCCAGCAGCTTACTATCTCGGGCCAACGTCCTGACTTTC | TRBV7-3 | NA | TRBJ2-6 | NA
CASGQPAGQINQLQHF | TGTGCTAGTGGCCAGCCAGCGGGACAGATAAATCAGCTCCAGCATTTT | TRBV12-5 | TRBD1 | TRBJ1-5 | many
CASSSPGPQYF | TGTGCCAGCAGCTCGCCAGGGCCCCAGTACTTC | TRBV5-6 | NA | TRBJ2-5 | NA
CAWKQKGDNEQFF | TGTGCCTGGAAGCAAAAGGGGGACAATGAGCAGTTCTTC | TRBV30 | NA | TRBJ2-1 | many
CASSFTLNSPLHF | TGTGCCAGCAGTTTCACCCTAAATTCACCCCTCCACTTT | TRBV27 | NA | TRBJ1-6 | many
CASSSGGRGGERYF | TGTGCCAGCAGTTCAGGGGGCCGGGGAGGCGAGCGGTACTTC | TRBV27 | TRBD1 | TRBJ2-7 | few
CSAQVDNTEAFF | TGCAGTGCTCAGGTGGATAACACTGAAGCTTTCTTT | TRBV20-1 | NA | TRBJ1-1 | NA
CASSFGTARFETQYF | TGTGCCAGCAGCTTTGGGACAGCCCGTTTCGAGACCCAGTACTTC | TRBV7-2 | TRBD1 | TRBJ2-5 | many
CASKRGNTGELFF | TGTGCCAGCAAGCGGGGGAACACCGGGGAGCTGTTTTTT | TRBV2 | TRBD2 | TRBJ2-2 | many
CASRRGEENSPLHF | TGTGCCAGTAGAAGAGGGGAGGAGAATTCACCCCTCCACTTT | TRBV19 | NA | TRBJ1-6 | many
CASSPLSASVGTDTQYF | TGTGCCAGCAGCCCCTTGAGTGCTAGCGTAGGCACAGATACGCAGTATTTT | TRBV7-2 | NA | TRBJ2-3 | many
CASSSPPGQGALDAEAFF | TGTGCCAGCAGCTCCCCACCGGGACAGGGGGCGTTGGACGCTGAAGCTTTCTTT | TRBV11-1 | TRBD1 | TRBJ1-1 | many
CASRDRAPEQYF | TGTGCCAGCAGGGACAGGGCGCCCGAGCAGTACTTC | TRBV6-2/TRBV6-3 | TRBD1 | TRBJ2-7 | many
CASSFSEGMDTGELFF | TGTGCCAGCAGTTTTAGTGAGGGGATGGACACCGGGGAGCTGTTTTTT | TRBV28 | NA | TRBJ2-2 | many
CASSEAGGLGETQYF | TGTGCCAGCAGTGAAGCAGGGGGGCTGGGCGAGACCCAGTACTTC | TRBV6-1 | NA | TRBJ2-5 | many
CASSPSAESGGEQYF | TGCGCCAGCAGCCCATCAGCGGAAAGTGGCGGCGAGCAGTACTTC | TRBV5-1 | NA | TRBJ2-7 | many
CASSYSTGAEQFF | TGTGCCAGCAGTTACTCGACAGGTGCTGAGCAGTTCTTC | TRBV6-2/TRBV6-3 | NA | TRBJ2-1 | many